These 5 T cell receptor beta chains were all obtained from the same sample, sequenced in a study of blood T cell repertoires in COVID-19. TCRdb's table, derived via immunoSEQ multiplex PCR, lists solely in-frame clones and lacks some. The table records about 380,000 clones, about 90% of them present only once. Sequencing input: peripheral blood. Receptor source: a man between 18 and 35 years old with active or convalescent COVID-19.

The CDR3 spells CASTGQGLSNQPQHF. In nucleotides, the CDR3 is TGTGCCAGCACGGGACAGGGTCTCTCCAATCAGCCCCAGCATTTT. The chain carries TRBV2 and TRBJ1-5; TRBD1 matches 9 bases. V lost 7 bases, J lost 3 bases, and 7 bases stayed unmatched. Germline CDR1 reads SNHLY; CDR2 reads FYNNEI. The CDR3 runs to 15 residues.

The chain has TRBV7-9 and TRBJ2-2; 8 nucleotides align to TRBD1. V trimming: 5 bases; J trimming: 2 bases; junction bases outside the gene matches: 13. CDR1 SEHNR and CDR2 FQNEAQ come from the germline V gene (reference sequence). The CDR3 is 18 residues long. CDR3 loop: CASSPRGQGATNTGELFF. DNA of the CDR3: TGTGCCAGCAGCCCACGTGGGCAGGGGGCAACTAACACCGGGGAGCTGTTTTTT.

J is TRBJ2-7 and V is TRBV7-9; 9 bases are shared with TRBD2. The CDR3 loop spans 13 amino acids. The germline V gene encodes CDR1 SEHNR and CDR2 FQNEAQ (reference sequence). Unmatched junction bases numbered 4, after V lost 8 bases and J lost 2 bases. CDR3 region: CASGLAGTYEQYF. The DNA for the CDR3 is TGTGCCAGCGGGCTAGCGGGAACCTACGAGCAGTACTTC.

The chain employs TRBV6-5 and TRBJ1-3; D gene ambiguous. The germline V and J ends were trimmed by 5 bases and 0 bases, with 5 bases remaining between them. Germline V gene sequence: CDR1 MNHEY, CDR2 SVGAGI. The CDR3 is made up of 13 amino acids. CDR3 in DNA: TGTGCCAGCAGTAAGAGCTCTGGAAACACCATATATTTT. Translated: CASSKSSGNTIYF.

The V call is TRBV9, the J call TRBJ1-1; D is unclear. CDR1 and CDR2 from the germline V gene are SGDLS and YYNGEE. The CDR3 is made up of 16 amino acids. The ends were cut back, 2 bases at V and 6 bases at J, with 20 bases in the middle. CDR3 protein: CASSVGTTPSGSEAFF. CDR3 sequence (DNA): TGTGCCAGCAGCGTGGGAACGACACCCAGCGGTTCTGAAGCTTTCTTT. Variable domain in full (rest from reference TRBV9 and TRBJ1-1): DSGVTQTPKHLITATGQRVTLRCSPRSGDLSVYWYQQSLDQGLQFLIQYYNGEERAKGNILERFSAQQFPDLHSELNLSSLELGDSALYFCASSVGTTPSGSEAFFGQGTRLTVV.